The 21 T cell receptor beta chains listed next were all sequenced from one sample in a study of cytomegalovirus exposure and HLA in healthy donors. The PCR was carried out with 60 Vbeta primers and 13 Jbeta primers. Clones were sequenced by immunoSEQ multiplex PCR, and TCRdb holds only the in-frame ones, with some missing. The table shows some 270,000 clones, with about nine tenths occurring only once. The specimen was PBMCs. The receptors shown here come from a girl aged 2-10 years in good health and CMV-seronegative.

This chain uses TRBV10-3 with TRBJ2-4; 9 bases line up with TRBD1. Germline V CDR1 and CDR2: ENHRY, SYGVKD. The V gene end was trimmed by 2 bases and the J gene end by 4 bases; junction bases not matched to a gene: 3. CDR3 length: 15 residues. The CDR3, as DNA: TGTGCCATCAGTGAGGGGGGGACAGGGAAAAACATTCAGTACTTC. Translation: CAISEGGTGKNIQYF.

J is TRBJ2-7 and V is TRBV27, with D possibly being TRBD1 (6 bases). The CDR3 has 16 residues. Trimming left V 0 bases short and J 5 bases short, with 17 bases between. CDR1 and CDR2 from the germline V gene are MNHEY and SMNVEV (reference sequence). The CDR3 DNA is TGTGCCAGCAGTTTATCAGACTACAGGGTAAGTAACGAGCAGTACTTC. As protein: CASSLSDYRVSNEQYF.

In the case of this clone: The junction departs from germline at one end; a sequencing error may be responsible. The rearrangement links TRBV29-1 to TRBJ1-3, with 7 bases aligning to TRBD1. Germline V gives CDR1 SQVTM, CDR2 ANQGSEA. The CDR3 contains 14 residues. The CDR3 bases are TGCGGCGTTGCGGCCAGGGGGGCTGGAAACACCATATATTTT. It codes for CGVAARGAGNTIYF.

The rearrangement links TRBV27 to TRBJ1-2; 7 nucleotides line up with TRBD1. Per germline, CDR1 MNHEY and CDR2 SMNVEV (reference sequence). The CDR3 is made up of 14 amino acids. The ends lost 2 bases at V and 4 bases at J; junction bases unmatched: 4. This CDR3 is CASSLDREAYGYTF. In DNA, the CDR3 is TGTGCCAGCAGTTTAGACAGGGAGGCCTATGGCTACACCTTC.

The J gene is TRBJ2-1, the V gene TRBV29-1; 8 bases agree with TRBD2. Unmatched junction bases numbered 10, after V lost 6 bases and J lost 3 bases. The CDR3 is made up of 15 amino acids. Per germline, CDR1 SQVTM and CDR2 ANQGSEA. CDR3 nucleotide sequence: TGCAGCGTCGAATTACTAGCGGCACACTACAATGAGCAGTTCTTC. The encoded protein is CSVELLAAHYNEQFF.

This clone was detected once. V is TRBV9 and J is TRBJ1-1; maybe TRBD1 (5 bases). The CDR3 covers 16 residues. The germline gives CDR1 SGDLS, CDR2 YYNGEE. V was cut by 4 bases and J by 0 bases, with 16 bases left in between. The CDR3 region has the DNA TGTGCCAGCAGCAACCCCATGACAGCATTGAACACTGAAGCTTTCTTT. Protein: CASSNPMTALNTEAFF.

This clone was recorded once. The rearrangement joins TRBV7-8 to TRBJ1-1; TRBD1 might be the D (5 bases). The V and J ends lost 2 bases and 1 base respectively, with 14 bases between them. This CDR3 spans 16 amino acids. The germline V gene has CDR1 SGHVS and CDR2 FQNEAQ. The CDR3 sequence is CASSLNRGGKNTEAFF. DNA for the CDR3: TGTGCCAGCAGCTTAAATCGTGGGGGGAAGAACACTGAAGCTTTCTTT.

The J gene is TRBJ2-1, the V gene TRBV10-2, with 9 bases matching TRBD2. The CDR3 runs to 14 residues. The V gene end was trimmed by 4 bases and the J gene end by 9 bases; junction bases not matched to a gene: 7. Germline V CDR1 and CDR2: WSHSY, SAAADI. CDR3 nucleotides: TGCGCCAGCAGTGCCGTAGCGGGAGCTGTTGAGCAGTTCTTC. Protein: CASSAVAGAVEQFF.

This chain joins TRBV27 and TRBJ2-1; the match to TRBD2 covers 9 bases. CDR1 and CDR2 from the germline V gene are MNHEY and SMNVEV (reference sequence). The CDR3 runs to 12 residues. J lost 12 bases, V lost 5 bases, and 5 bases had no gene match. The CDR3 sequence is CASSVAGVAQFF. DNA for the CDR3: TGTGCCAGCAGTGTAGCGGGGGTAGCGCAGTTCTTC.

This chain links TRBV7-3 with TRBJ2-7; maybe TRBD2 (5 bases). Trimming left V 6 bases short and J 1 base short, with 13 bases between. The CDR3 covers 14 residues. CDR1 SGHTA and CDR2 FQGTGA come from the germline V gene. The DNA of the CDR3 is TGTGCCAGCAGGTCCAGCGGTCTTTCCTACGAGCAGTACTTC. It codes for CASRSSGLSYEQYF.

The genes are TRBV5-1 and TRBJ2-7, with 11 bases identical to TRBD2. The CDR3 has 16 amino acids. Germline loops: CDR1 SGHRS, CDR2 YFSETQ. With V trimmed by 0 bases and J by 4 bases, 6 bases remained unmatched. CDR3 DNA: TGCGCCAGCAGCTTGGGGCAGGGACTAGCGGCTTACGAGCAGTACTTC. It encodes CASSLGQGLAAYEQYF.

This clone showed up just once. This rearrangement joins TRBV11-2 to TRBJ1-2, with D possibly matching TRBD1 (6 bases). V was cut by 5 bases and J by 3 bases, with 19 bases left in between. Germline V gene sequence: CDR1 SGHAT, CDR2 FQNNGV. The CDR3 runs 16 residues. CDR3 sequence (DNA): TGTGCCAGCAGCGCGCCCGGGCGATCAGGGGACTATGGCTACACCTTC. As protein: CASSAPGRSGDYGYTF.

This sequence joins TRBV13 and TRBJ1-2; TRBD1 matches 7 bases. Per germline, CDR1 PRHDT and CDR2 FYEKMQ (reference sequence). The CDR3 sequence is 15 residues long. V was pared by 4 bases and J by 5 bases, with 10 bases of the junction left unmatched. The CDR3 DNA reads TGTGCCAGCAGCTACCGGGGACAGAACACATATGGCTACACCTTC. As protein: CASSYRGQNTYGYTF.

J is TRBJ2-5 and V is TRBV27; 9 bases match TRBD2. J gave up 0 bases and V 8 bases, and 16 bases lay outside the gene matches. The V gene's germline CDR1 is MNHEY and CDR2 SMNVEV (reference sequence). This CDR3 has 18 residues. CDR3 nucleotides: TGTGCCAGCTTTGGGGCGGGGGGGCCGGAGAAACACCAAGAGACCCAGTACTTC. This encodes CASFGAGGPEKHQETQYF.

The CDR3 bases are TGTGCCTGGAGTGTACAGGGGGGGCAGCCCCAGCATTTT. Protein product: CAWSVQGGQPQHF. V gene TRBV30 combines with J gene TRBJ1-5; 8 nucleotides line up with TRBD1. Germline V gene data show CDR1 as GTSNPN and CDR2 as SVGIG (reference sequence). The J segment lost 7 bases and the V segment lost 0 bases, leaving 2 bases of the junction unmatched. This CDR3 region has 13 residues.

The chain employs TRBV7-2 and TRBJ2-7, with TRBD2 matching 8 bases. CDR1 and CDR2 (germline): SGHTA, FQGNSA. With V trimmed by 4 bases and J by 2 bases, 7 bases remained unmatched. This CDR3 comprises 15 residues. The CDR3 bases are TGTGCCAGCAGCTCCGGACAGCGGGGGCCCTACGAGCAGTACTTC. Its translation is CASSSGQRGPYEQYF.

This chain connects TRBV5-1 to TRBJ2-5, with 12 bases aligning to TRBD2. The germline CDR1 and CDR2 sequences are SGHRS and YFSETQ. V dropped 3 bases and J dropped 5; count of bases not matched to a gene: 11. This CDR3 has 17 residues. The CDR3 loop reads CASSSLPSGGERETQYF. As DNA, the CDR3 is TGCGCCAGCAGCTCCCTACCTAGCGGGGGGGAGAGGGAGACCCAGTACTTC.

V usage is TRBV30 and J usage is TRBJ2-1, with D maybe TRBD2 (6 bases). The germline V and J ends were trimmed by 4 bases and 8 bases, with 12 bases remaining between them. The germline CDR1 and CDR2 sequences are GTSNPN and SVGIG (reference sequence). The CDR3 has 12 residues. The CDR3 spells CAWTSVTDEQFF. The CDR3 bases are TGTGCCTGGACTAGCGTGACGGATGAGCAGTTCTTC.

The V gene is TRBV5-4, the J gene TRBJ2-5; D is ambiguous. The CDR3 length is 14 residues. The germline V gene encodes CDR1 SGHNT and CDR2 YYREEE (reference sequence). V was clipped by 2 bases and J by 2 bases, with 10 bases between them. In DNA form, the CDR3 reads TGTGCCAGCAGCTTATTTCGAGCTCAAGAGACCCAGTACTTC. It specifies CASSLFRAQETQYF.

This clone was observed a handful of times. V gene TRBV21-1 combines with J gene TRBJ2-1; the table's TRBD2 call for D was not verified on the DNA. TRBV21-1 is annotated as a pseudogene. CDR3 length equals 17 residues. This chain's CDR3 is CASSKFASVLTYNEQFF. The CDR3 DNA reads TGTGCCAGCAGCAAATTCGCTAGCGTATTGACCTACAATGAGCAGTTCTTC.

This clone was counted a single time. The J gene is TRBJ1-4, the V gene TRBV5-6, with 8 bases matching TRBD1. Germline CDR1 is SGHDT and CDR2 is YYEEEE. V lost 3 bases to trimming and J lost 2 bases; unmatched junction nucleotides: 6. The CDR3 runs 16 residues. CDR3 in DNA: TGTGCCAGCAGCTCACCCCGGACAGGGACTAATGAAAAACTGTTTTTT. Amino acids: CASSSPRTGTNEKLFF.